A few counts support the clone carrying this TCR beta chain. What it binds is unknown. This record comes from a study of T-cell memory formation after mild COVID-19. Study overall: The TCR clusters were mostly specific to one donor.

Overall study results and limits: Some SARS-CoV-2-responding clones were already detected in memory before infection. Day 15 to 85 contractors were CD4/CD8 balanced; later expanders leaned CD4+.

With 2 bases clipped from V and 9 bases from J, the junction kept 6 bases outside the gene matches. Germline V gene lookup returns CDR1 DFQATT and CDR2 SNEGSKA (reference sequence). The CDR3 length is 15 residues. After 5'RACE with constant-segment primers, TCR alpha and TCR beta cDNA libraries carrying sample barcodes and UMIs were obtained. TCRdb used MiXCR to reprocess the 5' RACE reads, holding one entry per CDR3 protein. The sample includes around 340,000 distinct CDR3 sequences, approximately 12% of them seen just once. This receptor was obtained from a man younger than 35 who had mild COVID-19 (a few samples of this study predate the infection). Cell type and time point are not known. The chain has TRBV20-1 and TRBJ2-1; 14 bases are a match to TRBD2. The sequenced material came from PBMCs or a T cell subset sorted from them (not recorded which). The CDR3 DNA is TGCAGTGCTAGAACGACTAGCGGGGGGGTCAGTGAGCAGTTCTTC. This gives the protein CSARTTSGGVSEQFF.